What follows is one TCR beta chain and its context. Its matching antigen is unknown. The time point was: newly diagnosed, previously untreated cHL patient sample. Applied to thawed PBMCs, magnetic negative selection was the method used to isolate CD8+ T cells. Untreated, newly diagnosed classical Hodgkin lymphoma PBMCs served for comparison. The table came from immunoSEQ multiplex PCR; TCRdb's copy has only in-frame clones and leaves some out. The table records 14,000 to 15,000 clones, approximately 90% of them present only once. The CDR3 runs to 14 residues. V was pared by 5 bases and J by 7 bases, with 3 bases of the junction left unmatched. The germline V gene encodes CDR1 SGHTA and CDR2 FQGTGA. This specimen comes from a study of PD-1 blockade in classical Hodgkin lymphoma. Study-wide findings and caveats: Underlying causes for the observed repertoire differences were not defined, possibly disease activity or prior therapy.

The chain links TRBV7-3 to TRBJ2-2; the match to TRBD2 covers 11 bases. The specimen sequenced was CD8+ T cells from blood. The clonotype was recovered from a human donor with classical Hodgkin lymphoma. DNA of the CDR3: TGTGCCAGCAGCCCTGGGACTAGCGGCGGGGAGCTGTTTTTT. It encodes CASSPGTSGGELFF.